This T cell receptor (beta chain) emerged from a study of cytomegalovirus exposure and HLA in healthy donors. Trimming took off 2 bases at V and 1 base at J, with 6 bases between the two ends. Germline loops: CDR1 SGHTA, CDR2 FQGTGA. This CDR3 region has 13 residues. Whole-study results and caveats: Relative to the 666-donor mean, N-insertions were reportedly fewer in an Asian-associated ancestry cluster in a later analysis. Later analysis revealed greater clonal expansion in HLA-associated TCR beta chains than in equally common others.

PCR employed 60 Vbeta and 13 Jbeta primers. Assay: immunoSEQ multiplex PCR; the TCRdb copy retains only in-frame clones and omits some. The sample has about 160,000 clones; 77% are singletons. This clone occurred once. Its target is not known. Sequencing was carried out using PBMCs. V gene TRBV7-3 combines with J gene TRBJ2-7, with D unclear. This sequence originates from a man younger than 40 in good health and CMV-seropositive. The CDR3 nucleotides are TGTGCCAGCAGCTTAGGCAGGTCCTACGAGCAGTACTTC. It specifies CASSLGRSYEQYF.